The entry below gives a single T cell receptor (beta chain) sequence along with its context. Its antigen is unknown. The table came from immunoSEQ multiplex PCR; TCRdb's copy has only in-frame clones and leaves some out. The table lists 250,000 to 400,000 clones, 88% of them singletons, with around 1% in the top ten. The data were taken from a study of cytomegalovirus exposure and HLA in healthy donors. Overall study results and limits: The authors confirmed in vitro that a few CMV-associated chains were specific for CMV antigens.

CDR1 is GTSNPN and CDR2 is SVGIG in the germline V gene (reference sequence). This CDR3 contains 12 residues. With V trimmed by 5 bases and J by 4 bases, 3 bases remained unmatched. Sequencing was carried out using PBMCs. This TCR was recovered from a man aged 30-40 years in good health and CMV-seronegative. V gene TRBV30 combines with J gene TRBJ2-5, with 8 bases identical to TRBD1. The CDR3 spells CAWDTGGETQYF. CDR3 nucleotides: TGTGCCTGGGATACAGGGGGAGAGACCCAGTACTTC.